Following are 6 T cell receptor beta chains from one sample sequenced in a study of cytomegalovirus exposure and HLA in healthy donors. Primers for the PCR totalled 60 Vbeta and 13 Jbeta. Profiling relied on immunoSEQ multiplex PCR, and the TCRdb table lists in-frame clones only, not all of them. Of approximately 88,000 clones in the sample, about 80% were seen once. The sequenced sample consisted of PBMCs. The source is a man aged 25-45 years in good health and CMV-seropositive.

The gene calls are TRBV5-6 and TRBJ2-5, with D possibly matching TRBD1 (5 bases). Germline loops: CDR1 SGHDT, CDR2 YYEEEE. The CDR3 extends over 15 amino acids. With 3 bases removed from V and 5 bases from J, the gap between germline ends came to 17 bases. The CDR3 region has the DNA TGTGCCAGCAGCTGGGGCAGCATCGTTGGGGAGACCCAGTACTTC. Encoded protein: CASSWGSIVGETQYF.

The V gene is TRBV19, the J gene TRBJ2-7, with D possibly matching TRBD2 (5 bases). Trimming cost V 4 bases and J 3 bases, with 16 bases left between them. CDR1 is LNHDA, CDR2 SQIVND, per germline (reference sequence). CDR3 length: 15 residues. CDR3 in amino acids: CASSRGRGLYYEQYF. For the CDR3, the DNA is TGTGCCAGTAGTAGGGGTCGCGGGTTATACTACGAGCAGTACTTC.

The chain employs TRBV28 and TRBJ2-7; possibly TRBD2 for D (5 bases). CDR3 length: 14 residues. CDR1 and CDR2 from the germline V gene are MDHEN and SYDVKM. V lost 5 bases to trimming and J lost 0 bases, with 11 bases between them. For the CDR3, the DNA is TGTGCCAGCAGTCCCGTAGCGTCCTCCTACGAGCAGTACTTC. Its protein is CASSPVASSYEQYF.

The V gene is TRBV9, the J gene TRBJ2-1; weak D call: TRBD2 (6 bases). CDR1 is SGDLS and CDR2 is YYNGEE in the germline V gene. The V end was cut by 0 bases, the J end by 6 bases, with 7 bases between. The CDR3 runs 13 residues. In nucleotides, the CDR3 is TGTGCCAGCAGCGTAGGCGGGGTCAATGAGCAGTTCTTC. Residues: CASSVGGVNEQFF.

The count of this clone is one. The chain's CDR3 is CASSWRADSGANVLTF. CDR3 DNA: TGCGCCAGCAGCTGGCGGGCAGACTCTGGGGCCAACGTCCTGACTTTC. The chain recombines TRBV5-1 with TRBJ2-6, with a weak D call TRBD2 (5 bases). The CDR3 covers 16 residues. V dropped 3 bases and J dropped 0 bases, with 10 bases sitting between them. Germline V gene lookup returns CDR1 SGHRS and CDR2 YFSETQ.

The rearrangement links TRBV5-6 to TRBJ2-4; tentatively, D is TRBD2 (6 bases). V gave up 3 bases and J gave up 14 bases, with 30 bases separating them. CDR3 length: 17 residues. CDR1 is SGHDT, CDR2 YYEEEE, per germline. The DNA of the CDR3 is TGTGCCAGCAGCTGGGGGACTGGCAGAGTAAGCCCACTTGAGGAGTACTTC. Translated: CASSWGTGRVSPLEEYF.